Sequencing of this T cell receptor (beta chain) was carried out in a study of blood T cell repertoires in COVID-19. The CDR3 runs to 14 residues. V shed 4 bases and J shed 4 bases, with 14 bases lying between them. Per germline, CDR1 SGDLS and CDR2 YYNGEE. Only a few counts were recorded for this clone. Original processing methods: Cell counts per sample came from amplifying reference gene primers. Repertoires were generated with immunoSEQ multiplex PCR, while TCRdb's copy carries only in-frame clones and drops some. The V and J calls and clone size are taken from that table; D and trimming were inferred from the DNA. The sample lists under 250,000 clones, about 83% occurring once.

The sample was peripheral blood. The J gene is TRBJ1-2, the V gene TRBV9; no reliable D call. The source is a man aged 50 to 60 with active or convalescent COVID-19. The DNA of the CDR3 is TGTGCCAGCAGCCCCCCCGGGAGTTTCTATGGCTACACCTTC. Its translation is CASSPPGSFYGYTF.